This T cell receptor (beta chain) was recovered during a study of PD-L1 blockade in urothelial cancer. Study in general: In 2014 therapy began: atezolizumab 1,200 mg intravenously every 3 weeks. Blood analysis occurred 3 weeks (second dose) and 6 weeks after treatment start. T cell content in blood samples showed a median of about 140,000.

Noted time point: pretreatment peripheral blood. V was pared by 5 bases and J by 0 bases, with 6 bases of the junction left unmatched. The germline gives CDR1 SNHLY, CDR2 FYNNEI. The CDR3 length is 16 residues. The method was immunoSEQ multiplex PCR; TCRdb's version includes in-frame clones alone and lacks a portion of them. Of 60,000 or so clones in the sample, approximately 81% are singletons; the top ten hold 2.5% to 4%. This TCR was sampled from a man between 65 and 85 years old with urothelial cancer. The chain links TRBV2 to TRBJ2-4, with 8 bases aligning to TRBD2. The sequences come from PBMCs, collected around atezolizumab (anti-PD-L1) treatment. The CDR3 sequence is CASSPGGGLAKNIQYF. The CDR3 region has the DNA TGTGCCAGCAGTCCCGGCGGGGGGCTAGCCAAAAACATTCAGTACTTC.